This TCR beta chain emerged from a study of blood T cell repertoires in COVID-19. Only in-frame clones appear in the TCRdb table, and some are missing; sequencing was by immunoSEQ multiplex PCR. Of approximately 390,000 clones detected, approximately 88% appear once; the ten largest clones hold 2% to 2.5%. With respect to this clone: The same CDR3 is also encoded by other DNA sequences in this sample.

The CDR3 totals 12 residues. Germline V gene data show CDR1 as SNHLY and CDR2 as FYNNEI. With 4 bases removed from V and 3 bases from J, the gap between germline ends came to 7 bases. The chain joins TRBV2 to TRBJ2-7; D call uncertain. Sequencing used PBMCs or T cells enriched from blood (not recorded which). The TCR originated in a woman aged 40 to 50 with acute COVID-19. For the CDR3, the DNA is TGTGCCAGCAGTGTTAGAAGCTACGAGCAGTACTTC. Translated: CASSVRSYEQYF.